These 8 T cell receptor beta chains originate from one sample sequenced in a study of shared clonotypes between healthy human individuals. The data were produced by immunoSEQ multiplex PCR, yet TCRdb's version contains in-frame clones alone and is incomplete. In the table there are around 2.1 million clones, 85% to 95% of which are singletons. Naivety among CD8 cells was defined by CD45RO negativity and positive CCR7 selection, thereby excluding terminally differentiated effector memory CD45RA+ cells. Material for sequencing was naive CD8+ T cells from PBMCs. These receptors were collected from a man between 18 and 35 years old in good health. Some clones in this sample may be carry-over from other donors' samples.

This rearrangement joins TRBV7-2 to TRBJ2-7; TRBD2 matches at 7 bases. V lost 5 bases, J lost 6 bases, and 10 bases stayed unmatched. The CDR3 has 14 amino acids. CDR1 is SGHTA and CDR2 is FQGNSA in the germline V gene. CDR3 amino acids: CASSIGPPGGEQYF. For the CDR3, the DNA is TGTGCCAGCAGCATAGGTCCTCCGGGGGGCGAGCAGTACTTC.

The rearrangement joins TRBV27 to TRBJ2-1, with 8 bases aligning to TRBD1. Germline V gene sequence: CDR1 MNHEY, CDR2 SMNVEV (reference sequence). The CDR3 consists of 15 residues. Germline trimming cut 1 base from V and 6 bases from J; bases unmatched to any gene: 5. The CDR3 DNA is TGTGCCAGCAGTTTATGGACAGGGTTGGGCAATGAGCAGTTCTTC. Translation: CASSLWTGLGNEQFF.

This chain uses TRBV6-1 with TRBJ2-5; D unresolved. Germline lookup yields CDR1 MNHNS and CDR2 SASEGT. The CDR3 has 14 amino acids. V was pared by 8 bases and J by 4 bases, with 17 bases between. This chain's CDR3 is CASAEILNRETQYF. Written as DNA, the CDR3 is TGTGCCAGCGCTGAAATCCTAAACAGAGAGACCCAGTACTTC.

This clone has only one observation. V and J are TRBV6-1 and TRBJ2-7, with 13 bases lining up with TRBD2. From germline, CDR1 is MNHNS and CDR2 SASEGT. The V segment lost 4 bases and the J segment 0 bases; nucleotides outside the gene matches: 9. This CDR3 is built from 18 residues. The CDR3 DNA sequence: TGTGCCAGCAGTGCGCCGGGACTAGCGGGAATCGTCTCCTACGAGCAGTACTTC. This translates into CASSAPGLAGIVSYEQYF.

This chain joins TRBV6-1 and TRBJ1-5, with 9 bases matching TRBD1. V shed 4 bases, J shed 1 base, and the junction held 2 bases outside the gene matches. The V gene's germline CDR1 is MNHNS and CDR2 SASEGT. CDR3 size: 15 residues. The CDR3 is CASSGDRVSNQPQHF. CDR3 coding DNA: TGTGCCAGCAGTGGGGACAGGGTAAGCAATCAGCCCCAGCATTTT.

The chain carries TRBV4-1 and TRBJ2-5, with TRBD1 as a possible D gene (6 bases). CDR3 size: 18 residues. The germline V gene encodes CDR1 MGHRA and CDR2 YSYEKL. With 3 bases removed from V and 5 bases from J, the gap between germline ends came to 25 bases. In DNA form, the CDR3 reads TGCGCCAGCAGCCATGGGGACATCGGGCCCGCAGGGTCTGAGACCCAGTACTTC. It is translated as CASSHGDIGPAGSETQYF.

In regard to this clone: The sample contains more than one DNA sequence encoding this CDR3. The chain joins TRBV6-1 to TRBJ2-7; D is unclear. The CDR3 sequence is 15 residues long. The germline V gene encodes CDR1 MNHNS and CDR2 SASEGT. The V end lost 5 bases, the J end lost 0 bases, and 14 bases lay between the germline ends. The chain's CDR3 is CASSLWTGSSYEQYF. In nucleotides, the CDR3 is TGTGCCAGCAGTCTTTGGACGGGTAGCTCCTACGAGCAGTACTTC.

The V gene is TRBV7-9, the J gene TRBJ2-1; TRBD2 agrees at 13 bases. The CDR3 runs to 18 residues. V gave up 10 bases and J gave up 0 bases; unmatched junction bases: 12. Germline loops: CDR1 SEHNR, CDR2 FQNEAQ (reference sequence). The CDR3 here is CATSTGLAGTSSYNEQFF. In DNA, the CDR3 is TGTGCCACCTCAACGGGACTAGCGGGAACGAGCTCCTACAATGAGCAGTTCTTC.